The 3 T cell receptor beta chains reported below all come from one sample, sequenced in a study of cytomegalovirus exposure and HLA in healthy donors. Researchers ran the PCR with 60 Vbeta and 13 Jbeta primers. Only in-frame clones appear in the TCRdb table, and some are missing; sequencing was by immunoSEQ multiplex PCR. The sample lists 120,000 to 150,000 clones, approximately 68% occurring once. The sequencing sample was made of PBMCs. All receptors come from a man in his forties or fifties in good health and CMV-seronegative.

The chain is built from TRBV7-9 and TRBJ1-4, with D maybe TRBD1 (6 bases). This CDR3 is 15 amino acids long. The V gene's germline CDR1 is SEHNR and CDR2 FQNEAQ (reference sequence). V lost 1 base and J lost 0, with 6 bases in between. The CDR3 coding sequence is TGTGCCAGCAGCTTAGGACAGGCAACTAATGAAAAACTGTTTTTT. This translates into CASSLGQATNEKLFF.

This sequence joins TRBV28 and TRBJ2-7; 10 bases line up with TRBD2. The CDR3 extends over 15 amino acids. Unmatched junction bases numbered 11, after V lost 6 bases and J lost 6 bases. Germline V gene data show CDR1 as MDHEN and CDR2 as SYDVKM. The CDR3 DNA reads as TGTGCCAGCAGAGAATCTAGCGGGAGTTCTTTCGAGCAGTACTTC. Translation: CASRESSGSSFEQYF.

The gene calls are TRBV29-1 and TRBJ2-7, with D possibly matching TRBD1 (6 bases). Germline V gives CDR1 SQVTM, CDR2 ANQGSEA. Trimming cost V 6 bases and J 6 bases, with 15 bases left between them. CDR3 length: 12 amino acids. CDR3 protein: CSVEDRGGEQYF. The CDR3 DNA reads as TGCAGCGTAGAGGACAGAGGAGGCGAGCAGTACTTC.